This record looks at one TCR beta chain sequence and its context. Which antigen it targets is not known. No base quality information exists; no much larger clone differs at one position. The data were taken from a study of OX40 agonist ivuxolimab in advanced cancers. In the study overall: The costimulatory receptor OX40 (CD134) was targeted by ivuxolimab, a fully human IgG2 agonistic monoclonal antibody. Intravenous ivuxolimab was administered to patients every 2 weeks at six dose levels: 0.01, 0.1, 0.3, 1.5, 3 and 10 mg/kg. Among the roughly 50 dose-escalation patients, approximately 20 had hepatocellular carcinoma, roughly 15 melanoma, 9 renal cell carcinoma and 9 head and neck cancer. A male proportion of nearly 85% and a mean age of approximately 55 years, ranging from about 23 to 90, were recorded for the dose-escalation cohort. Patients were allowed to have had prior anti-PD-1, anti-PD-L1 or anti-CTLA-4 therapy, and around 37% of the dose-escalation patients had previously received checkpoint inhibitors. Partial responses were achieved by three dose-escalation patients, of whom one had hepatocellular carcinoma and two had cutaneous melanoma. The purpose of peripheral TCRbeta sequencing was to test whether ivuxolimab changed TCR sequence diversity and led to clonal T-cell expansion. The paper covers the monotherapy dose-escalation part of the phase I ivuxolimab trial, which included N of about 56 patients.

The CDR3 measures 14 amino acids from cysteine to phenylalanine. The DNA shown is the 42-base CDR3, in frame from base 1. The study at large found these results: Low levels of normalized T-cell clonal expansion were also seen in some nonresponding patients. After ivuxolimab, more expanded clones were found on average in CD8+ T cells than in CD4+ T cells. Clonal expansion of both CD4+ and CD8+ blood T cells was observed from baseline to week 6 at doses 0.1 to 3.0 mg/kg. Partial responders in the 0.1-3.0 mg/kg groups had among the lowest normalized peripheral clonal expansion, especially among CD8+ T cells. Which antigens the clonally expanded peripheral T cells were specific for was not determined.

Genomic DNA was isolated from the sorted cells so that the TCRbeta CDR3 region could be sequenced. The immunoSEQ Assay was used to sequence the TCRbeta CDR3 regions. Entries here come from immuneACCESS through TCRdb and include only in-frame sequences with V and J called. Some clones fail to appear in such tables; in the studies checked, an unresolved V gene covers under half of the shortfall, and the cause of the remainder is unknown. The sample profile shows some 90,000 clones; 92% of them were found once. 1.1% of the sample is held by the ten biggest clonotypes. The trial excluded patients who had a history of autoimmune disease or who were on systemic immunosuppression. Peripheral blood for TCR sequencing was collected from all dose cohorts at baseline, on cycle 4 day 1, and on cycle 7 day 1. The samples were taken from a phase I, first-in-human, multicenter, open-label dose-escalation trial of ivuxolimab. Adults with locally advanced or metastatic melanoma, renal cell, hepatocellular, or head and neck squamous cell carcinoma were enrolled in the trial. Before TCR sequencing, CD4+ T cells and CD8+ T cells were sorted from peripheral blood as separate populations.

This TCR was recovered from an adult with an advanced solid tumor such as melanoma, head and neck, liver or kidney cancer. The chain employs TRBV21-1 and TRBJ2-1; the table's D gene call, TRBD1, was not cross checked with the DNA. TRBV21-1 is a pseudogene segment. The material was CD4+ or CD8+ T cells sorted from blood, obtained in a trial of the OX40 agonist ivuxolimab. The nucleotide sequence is TGTGCCAGCAGGCCCCCCAGCTCCTACAATGAGCAGTTCTTC. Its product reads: CASRPPSSYNEQFF.